This passage covers 9 T cell receptor beta chains from one sample sequenced in a study of response to subunit inactivated influenza vaccine. TCRdb re-derived calls from the RT-PCR reads in MiXCR, one entry per CDR3 protein. The table lists 700,000 to 900,000 distinct CDR3 sequences, about 20% of them singletons. The sample consisted of PBMCs from blood, taken about 5 days after vaccination. The receptors shown here come from a man aged 50 to 60 who received an inactivated influenza vaccine.

This clonotype was detected a few times. The rearrangement links TRBV6-2 or TRBV6-3 to TRBJ2-7; 7 bases are a match to TRBD1. This CDR3 spans 18 amino acids. Germline V CDR1 and CDR2: MNHEY, SVGEGT. Trimming cost V 4 bases and J 3 bases; bases outside gene matches: 18. The CDR3 region has the DNA TGTGCCAGCAGTTTTAGGGGACAGACCTTCTCGATGATCTACGAGCAGTACTTC. This sequence encodes CASSFRGQTFSMIYEQYF.

The chain carries TRBV6-1 and TRBJ2-5, with D perhaps TRBD2 (5 bases). With 10 bases removed from V and 5 bases from J, the gap between germline ends came to 8 bases. Germline V gene data show CDR1 as MNHNS and CDR2 as SASEGT. The CDR3 covers 10 residues. The CDR3: CATLEETQYF. CDR3 nucleotides: TGTGCCACACTAGAGGAGACCCAGTACTTC.

In its sample, this clonotype was seen many times. The V gene is TRBV5-1, the J gene TRBJ2-1; D remains ambiguous. The CDR3 consists of 13 residues. Germline CDR1 is SGHRS and CDR2 is YFSETQ. Trimming left V 4 bases short and J 8 bases short, with 13 bases between. The CDR3: CASSPAIGYEQFF. The CDR3 DNA follows: TGCGCCAGCAGCCCCGCCATAGGATATGAGCAGTTCTTC.

A few counts support this clonotype. The chain employs TRBV27 and TRBJ2-2, with 9 bases fitting TRBD1. This CDR3 is built from 15 residues. Germline trimming cut 5 bases from V and 7 bases from J; bases unmatched to any gene: 8. Per the germline V gene, CDR1 is MNHEY and CDR2 is SMNVEV (reference sequence). This chain's CDR3 is CASSNRGLGNGELFF. The CDR3 region has the DNA TGTGCCAGCAGTAACAGGGGGCTCGGGAACGGGGAGCTGTTTTTT.

The chain combines TRBV20-1 with TRBJ2-3, with TRBD2 matching 13 bases. The CDR3 contains 15 residues. V shed 6 bases, J shed 3 bases, and the junction held 6 bases outside the gene matches. Per the germline V gene, CDR1 is DFQATT and CDR2 is SNEGSKA (reference sequence). CDR3 amino acids: CSASGTSGTTDTQYF. CDR3 sequence (DNA): TGCAGTGCATCCGGGACTAGCGGGACAACAGATACGCAGTATTTT.

The chain employs TRBV18 and TRBJ2-7; 8 positions match TRBD1. Germline-derived CDR1 and CDR2 are KGHSH and LQKENI. J lost 3 bases, V lost 1 base, and 2 bases had no gene match. The length of the CDR3 is 14 residues. The CDR3 DNA is TGTGCCAGCTCACCACTGGACAGGGACTACGAGCAGTACTTC. Encoded protein: CASSPLDRDYEQYF.

In this sample, this clonotype turned up a few times. This chain links TRBV20-1 with TRBJ2-7; TRBD2 agrees at 7 bases. Germline lookup yields CDR1 DFQATT and CDR2 SNEGSKA (reference sequence). The V and J ends lost 5 bases and 6 bases, in that order; junction bases with no gene match: 10. The CDR3 totals 13 residues. This chain's CDR3 is CSASKRGVGEQYF. CDR3 sequence (DNA): TGCAGTGCTTCAAAACGGGGGGTTGGCGAGCAGTACTTC.

The V call is TRBV7-9, the J call TRBJ2-2; 8 nucleotides line up with TRBD1. Germline V CDR1 and CDR2: SEHNR, FQNEAQ (reference sequence). This CDR3 region has 17 residues. With 2 bases clipped from V and 2 bases from J, the junction kept 7 bases outside the gene matches. Written as DNA, the CDR3 is TGTGCCAGCAGCTTACCGAGGACAGGGCCTAACACCGGGGAGCTGTTTTTT. This translates into CASSLPRTGPNTGELFF.

Only a few counts were recorded for this clonotype. V is TRBV5-1 and J is TRBJ2-1, with 11 nucleotides matching TRBD2. Trimming took 5 bases from V and 2 from J; bases not matched to a gene: 6. This CDR3 spans 16 amino acids. The germline gives CDR1 SGHRS, CDR2 YFSETQ. As DNA, the CDR3 is TGCGCCAGCAGAAGGCCACTAGCGGGAGCCTACAATGAGCAGTTCTTC. Amino acids: CASRRPLAGAYNEQFF.